This T cell receptor (beta chain) was retrieved from a study of T cells in Graves' hyperthyroidism and ophthalmopathy (dated by TCRdb to between 2018 and 2021). For context, the study as a whole: Peripheral blood samples were taken at initial diagnosis, before any treatment was given. To identify distinguishing TCR V-J signatures, a discovery cohort of roughly 100 patients was used, comprising 40 to 45 with Graves' ophthalmopathy and some 60 with stable Graves' hyperthyroidism. An independent validation cohort of 18 to 20 hyperthyroidism patients and over 15 patients who later progressed to ophthalmopathy tested prospective prediction of ophthalmopathy. For training and testing, the 100 patients in the discovery cohort were randomly divided in a 7:3 ratio. The study also compared thyroid tissue and blood T-cell repertoires from more than five Graves' hyperthyroidism patients. Following sampling, methimazole starting at 30 mg daily was given to hyperthyroidism patients, and high-dose intravenous methylprednisolone was given to ophthalmopathy patients. The paper describes TCR Vbeta CDR3 sequencing of 140 or so peripheral blood samples, made up of about 41 ophthalmopathy patients, roughly 72 hyperthyroidism patients and 17 progressor patients. What the research found in general, with its limitations: Ophthalmopathy was separated from stable hyperthyroidism by a 13 V-J signature model, with roughly 88% sensitivity and approximately 81% specificity obtained in cross-validation and 80%/75% obtained in testing. During validation, the model predicted progression to ophthalmopathy a median of roughly six months ahead of onset, with 60% to 71% sensitivity and 72.22% specificity. No statistical method was used to set the sample size in advance, and investigators knew the group allocation. Most expanded thyroid clonotypes (frequency above 0.001) were also detected in blood, suggesting blood repertoires may reflect thyroid immune responses.

Based on the germline V gene, the CDR1 and CDR2 sequences are MNHEY and SVGEGT. After removal of 4 bases from V and 6 bases from J, the junction retains 5 bases not matched to a gene. The CDR3 contains 14 residues, cysteine and phenylalanine counted. The CDR3 DNA has 42 bases and is translated from base 1. The TCR beta CDR3 regions were amplified from the RNA transcripts. A first-round RT-PCR of the TCR CDR3 used the HTBI primer set with the Qiagen OneStep RT-PCR kit. Libraries were constructed in a second round of multiplex PCR, after which size selection and purification were carried out. Sequencing of the libraries was done on an Illumina HiSeq2000 using paired-end 100 bp reads. Processing in the source paper ran as follows. SOAPnuke was used to process the raw data, with reads discarded if the reads contained adapters or uncalled bases, had a mean Phred below 15, or lacked an exact constant-primer or identifier match. COPE v1.2.5 was used to merge high-quality paired reads, and clonotypes were defined as unique nucleotide sequences. MiTCR v1.1 was used to align the clonotypes against IMGT TRBV, TRBD and TRBJ reference segments. Analysis was restricted to V-J combinations with a frequency above 0.0001, which covered about 99% of repertoires. A TCS score was defined as the ratio between F50 (clonal expansion) and ExV (chaos), using BLOSUM62-based TCRdist between CDR3 peptides within each V-J. Welch's t-statistics and random forest reduced fewer than 550 V-J features to 10 to 15, which were used in a naive Bayes classifier (R e1071). The Morisita-Horn index was used to measure how similar the thyroid and blood repertoires were. The public reads were run again by TCRdb, first through fastp at Q25 and then through MiXCR, and only productive beta chains were kept. Rows merge per CDR3 protein into single entries with the most common DNA and genes. TCRdb assigned the V and J calls; the authors' analysis was not used. This sample comprises approximately 600,000 distinct CDR3 sequences, roughly 14% of them detected only once. About 4.5% of the sample lies in the top ten.

In the ophthalmopathy patients, disease was moderately to severely active, with a Clinical Activity Score of 3 or more, a NOSPECS grade of 4 or more, and a duration of less than 3 months. Exclusion was applied to patients with uncontrolled infections, other autoimmune diseases, pregnancy or lactation. Diagnoses were based on clinical symptoms, serum thyroxine and TRAb, thyroid ultrasound and orbital computed tomography. Ficoll-Paque density gradient centrifugation was used to isolate PBMCs from 8 to 10 ml of fresh peripheral blood. Total RNA was extracted with Trizol reagent, and quality was checked on an Agilent 2100 Bioanalyzer. This clonotype occurred many times. Its antigen remains unidentified. The input lacks base qualities; no much larger clone sits a single base away.

The sequence joins TRBV6-2 or TRBV6-3 to TRBJ2-2; TRBD1 matches 7 bases in the middle. The source of this sequence is a middle-aged woman with Graves' ophthalmopathy. The specimen sequenced was blood. The nucleotide sequence reads as follows: TGTGCCAGCAGTTCTGGAACAGGGGCCGGGGAGCTGTTTTTT. Translated, this is CASSSGTGAGELFF.